The clone carrying this TCR beta chain was picked up many times. This CDR3 comprises 14 residues. The germline V and J ends were trimmed by 2 bases and 5 bases, with 11 bases remaining between them. The source of the sample is a study of T cells in Graves' hyperthyroidism and ophthalmopathy. The TCR beta CDR3 regions underwent amplification using RNA transcripts as the source. With the HTBI primer set, the TCR CDR3 went through a first round of RT-PCR. TCRdb called the multiplex PCR reads again in MiXCR, with one record for every CDR3 protein. In the table there are hundreds of thousands of distinct CDR3 sequences, around 14% of which are singletons.

V and J are TRBV12-3 or TRBV12-4 and TRBJ2-3; TRBD2 might be the D (6 bases). This receptor was taken from a woman aged 30 to 39 with Graves' hyperthyroidism. The specimen sequenced was blood. DNA for the CDR3: TGTGCCAGCAGTTTATCCGGGAGACTAGATACGCAGTATTTT. Encoded protein: CASSLSGRLDTQYF.